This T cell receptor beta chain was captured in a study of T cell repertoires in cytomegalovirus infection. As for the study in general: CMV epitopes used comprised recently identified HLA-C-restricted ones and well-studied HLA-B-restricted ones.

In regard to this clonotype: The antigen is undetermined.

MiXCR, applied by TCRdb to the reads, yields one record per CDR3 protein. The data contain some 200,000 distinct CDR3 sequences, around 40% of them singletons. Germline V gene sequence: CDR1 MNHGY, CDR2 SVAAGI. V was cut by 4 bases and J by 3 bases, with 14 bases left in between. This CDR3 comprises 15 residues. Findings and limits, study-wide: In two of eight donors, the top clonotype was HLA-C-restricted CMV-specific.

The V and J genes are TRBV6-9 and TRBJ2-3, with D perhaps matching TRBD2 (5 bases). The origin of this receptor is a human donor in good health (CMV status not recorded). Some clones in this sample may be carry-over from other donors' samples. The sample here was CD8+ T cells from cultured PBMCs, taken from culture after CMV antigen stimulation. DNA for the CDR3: TGTGCCAGCAGTTCCCCGCCGGGGAAGACAGATACGCAGTATTTT. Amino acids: CASSSPPGKTDTQYF.